This TCR beta chain comes out of a study of cytomegalovirus exposure and HLA in healthy donors. General study findings and limits: In presence/absence analyses, roughly uniform sequencing depth across donors was assumed. The study put under 200 TCR beta chains on its list as cytomegalovirus-associated.

This clone was seen just once. Its target is not known. PCR amplification relied on 60 Vbeta primers (plus 13 Jbeta primers). The repertoire was sequenced with immunoSEQ multiplex PCR; TCRdb's copy has only in-frame clones and lacks some. The repertoire holds around 170,000 clones, with around 84% as singletons. Sequenced sample: PBMCs. The origin of this receptor is a woman between 50 and 59 years old in good health and CMV-seropositive.

The CDR3 DNA sequence: TGTGCCAGCAGAGCGGGGGGGCGGGTAGATACGCAGTATTTT. Its translation: CASRAGGRVDTQYF. This chain links TRBV11-2 with TRBJ2-3; 10 bases match TRBD2. The CDR3 runs to 14 residues. Trimming at V came to 6 bases and at J to 5 bases, leaving 5 bases not matched to a gene. Germline V gene data show CDR1 as SGHAT and CDR2 as FQNNGV.